Below, 23 T cell receptor beta chains from the same sample are listed, as sequenced in a study of T cells after yellow fever vaccination. TCRdb processed the 5' RACE reads anew with MiXCR; each CDR3 protein has one entry. The sample lists 360,000 or so distinct CDR3 sequences, around 10% occurring once. The sequencing here drew on PBMCs, taken on the day of the first yellow fever vaccination. The receptors derive from a man aged 18 to 29 who received the YFV17D yellow fever vaccine.

This clonotype came up a few times. The rearrangement links TRBV5-1 to TRBJ1-2; maybe TRBD1 (5 bases). The germline V and J ends were trimmed by 7 bases and 8 bases, with 21 bases remaining between them. CDR1 is SGHRS, CDR2 YFSETQ, per germline. The CDR3 loop spans 14 amino acids. The CDR3, as DNA: TGCGCCAGCGGCCACGACTGGGGGGATGAAGGCTACACCTTC. It yields the protein CASGHDWGDEGYTF. Based on the CDR3 plus reference TRBV5-1 and TRBJ1-2, the full variable domain is KAGVTQTPRYLIKTRGQQVTLSCSPISGHRSVSWYQQTPGQGLQFLFEYFSETQRNKGNFPGRFSGRQFSNSRSEMNVSTLELGDSALYLCASGHDWGDEGYTFGSGTRLTVV.

This rearrangement joins TRBV20-1 to TRBJ2-7; weak D call: TRBD2 (6 bases). Germline CDR1 and CDR2: DFQATT and SNEGSKA (reference sequence). Trimming removed 6 bases at V and 0 bases at J, with 12 bases between. This CDR3 is built from 13 residues. DNA of the CDR3: TGCAGTGCCTCGGACGGGAGCTCCTACGAGCAGTACGTC. Translated, it gives CSASDGSSYEQYV.

This chain connects TRBV18 to TRBJ2-3; D possibly uses TRBD1 or TRBD2 (5 bases each). Trimming removed 2 bases from V and 3 bases from J, with 9 bases in between. This CDR3 comprises 14 residues. Per the germline V gene, CDR1 is KGHSH and CDR2 is LQKENI. The CDR3 bases are TGTGCCAGCTCACCAAACGAGGGGACAGATACGCAGTATTTT. It translates to CASSPNEGTDTQYF.

This sequence joins TRBV7-3 and TRBJ2-1, with TRBD1 as a possible D gene (5 bases). This CDR3 region has 16 residues. The V gene's germline CDR1 is SGHTA and CDR2 FQGTGA. The V end lost 5 bases, the J end lost 2 bases, and 16 bases lay between the germline ends. CDR3 DNA sequence: TGTGCCAGCAGCCCCGGCAGGACATCCCCCTACAATGAGCAGTTCTTC. It encodes CASSPGRTSPYNEQFF.

CDR3: CASSEWGGAKNIQYF. DNA of the CDR3: TGTGCCAGCAGTGAGTGGGGGGGAGCCAAAAACATTCAGTACTTC. V is TRBV2 and J is TRBJ2-4; 7 bases line up with TRBD2. Germline CDR1 and CDR2: SNHLY and FYNNEI. With 3 bases clipped from V and 0 bases from J, the junction kept 2 bases outside the gene matches. The CDR3 consists of 15 residues.

The V gene is TRBV19, the J gene TRBJ2-7, with TRBD1 matching 7 bases. The germline CDR1 and CDR2 sequences are LNHDA and SQIVND (reference sequence). Trimming cost V 5 bases and J 2 bases; bases outside gene matches: 9. This CDR3 region has 15 residues. This CDR3 is CASSPTTGLTYEQYF. In DNA form, the CDR3 reads TGTGCCAGTAGTCCGACGACAGGGTTGACCTACGAGCAGTACTTC.

This clonotype was seen a few times. The V gene is TRBV7-2, the J gene TRBJ2-2; either TRBD1 or TRBD2 may fit D (6 bases each). Germline loops: CDR1 SGHTA, CDR2 FQGNSA. The CDR3 sequence is 14 residues long. The V end lost 1 base, the J end lost 6 bases, and 9 bases lay between the germline ends. This CDR3 reads CASSLGGAAGELFF. The CDR3 DNA sequence: TGTGCCAGCAGCTTAGGGGGGGCCGCCGGGGAGCTGTTTTTT.

This clonotype came up many times. V and J are TRBV5-1 and TRBJ2-7; 8 bases agree with TRBD1. The CDR3 runs 13 residues. J lost 3 bases, V lost 4 bases, and 3 bases had no gene match. The germline CDR1 and CDR2 sequences are SGHRS and YFSETQ. The CDR3 reads CASSPTGDYEQYF. The CDR3 DNA follows: TGCGCCAGCAGCCCGACAGGGGACTACGAGCAGTACTTC.

This clonotype has more than one count but fewer than ten. The chain links TRBV12-3 or TRBV12-4 to TRBJ2-2; 7 nucleotides agree with TRBD2. With V trimmed by 2 bases and J by 7 bases, 1 base remained unmatched. CDR3 length: 13 amino acids. The CDR3: CASSLSGGGELFF. The CDR3 region has the DNA TGTGCCAGCAGTTTATCGGGGGGCGGGGAGCTGTTTTTT.

This chain uses TRBV5-1 with TRBJ2-1; TRBD2 matches at 11 bases. Germline V gives CDR1 SGHRS, CDR2 YFSETQ. J lost 8 bases, V lost 3 bases, and 10 bases had no gene match. This CDR3 is built from 16 residues. The CDR3 region has the DNA TGCGCCAGCAGCTCCTATAGCGGGGGGGCTTTTGATGAGCAGTTCTTC. As protein: CASSSYSGGAFDEQFF.

The rearrangement joins TRBV15 to TRBJ1-2; D call uncertain. Trimming stripped 4 bases from V and 7 bases from J, with 13 bases between. This CDR3 contains 13 residues. Germline CDR1 reads LNHNV; CDR2 reads YYDKDF (reference sequence). This chain's CDR3 is CATSNSGVAGYTF. Written as DNA, the CDR3 is TGTGCCACCAGCAACTCCGGGGTTGCTGGCTACACCTTC. The whole variable domain, remainder taken from reference TRBV15 and TRBJ1-2, is DAMVIQNPRYQVTQFGKPVTLSCSQTLNHNVMYWYQQKSSQAPKLLFHYYDKDFNNEADTPDNFQSRRPNTSFCFLDIRSPGLGDTAMYLCATSNSGVAGYTFGSGTRLTVV.

There are a few counts of this clonotype. The chain is built from TRBV20-1 and TRBJ2-1, with D maybe TRBD1 (6 bases). This CDR3 region has 13 residues. V was clipped by 4 bases and J by 6 bases, with 13 bases between them. Per the germline V gene, CDR1 is DFQATT and CDR2 is SNEGSKA (reference sequence). CDR3 DNA sequence: TGCAGTGCTATTCCGGGACAAATCAATGAGCAGTTCTTC. As protein: CSAIPGQINEQFF.

Remarks on this clonotype: A clone one base away is much larger, so this may be a read error. CDR3 nucleotide sequence: TGTGCCAGCAGTTACTCGAGCAGGGGAAATGAGCAGTTCTTC. Encoded protein: CASSYSSRGNEQFF. V is TRBV6-5 and J is TRBJ2-1, with D possibly matching TRBD1 (6 bases). The CDR3 sequence is 14 residues long. Germline V gene sequence: CDR1 MNHEY, CDR2 SVGAGI. V lost 0 bases and J lost 7, with 10 bases in between.

This clonotype occurred many times. This chain links TRBV7-9 with TRBJ2-7, with unresolved D. Trimming pared 5 bases from V and 0 bases from J, leaving 14 bases between. The germline V gene encodes CDR1 SEHNR and CDR2 FQNEAQ (reference sequence). This CDR3 is built from 15 residues. In nucleotides, the CDR3 is TGTGCCAGCAGCCGCCTTGGGGATCGCTCCTACGAGCAGTACTTC. Protein sequence: CASSRLGDRSYEQYF.

This chain connects TRBV23-1 to TRBJ2-7; perhaps TRBD1 as D (6 bases). TRBV23-1 carries the ORF label, with uncertain function. The CDR3 consists of 15 residues. V gave up 1 base and J gave up 2 bases, with 12 bases separating them. As DNA, the CDR3 is TGCGCCAGCAGTCAATACCGACAGGATACCTACGAGCAGTACGTC. This translates into CASSQYRQDTYEQYV.

The genes are TRBV24-1 and TRBJ2-5, with 8 bases that match TRBD1. Looked up from germline, CDR1 is KGHDR and CDR2 is SFDVKD. The ends lost 3 bases at V and 4 bases at J; junction bases unmatched: 3. This CDR3 spans 14 amino acids. For the CDR3, the DNA is TGTGCCACCAGTGATCATGACAGGGGAGAGACCCAGTACTTC. The encoded protein is CATSDHDRGETQYF.

Ten or more counts support this clonotype. This sequence joins TRBV12-3 or TRBV12-4 and TRBJ2-5, with D possibly matching TRBD2 (5 bases). Trimming pared 3 bases from V and 5 bases from J, leaving 13 bases between. The CDR3 runs to 14 residues. The CDR3 bases are TGTGCCAGCAGTTTCCTTAAGTCGGGGGAGACCCAGTACTTC. It is translated as CASSFLKSGETQYF.

V and J are TRBV11-2 and TRBJ2-3; either TRBD1 or TRBD2 may supply D (6 bases each). CDR1 is SGHAT and CDR2 is FQNNGV in the germline V gene. This CDR3 is built from 16 residues. V was cut by 5 bases and J by 1 base, with 16 bases left in between. CDR3 protein: CASSPQPGAGTDTQYF. In DNA, the CDR3 is TGTGCCAGCAGCCCGCAGCCGGGGGCCGGCACAGATACGCAGTATTTT.

This clonotype was seen a handful of times. The chain has TRBV20-1 and TRBJ2-5, with TRBD2 matching 10 bases. V shed 0 bases and J 4 bases; nucleotides not matched to a gene: 8. The CDR3 is 16 amino acids. Germline lookup yields CDR1 DFQATT and CDR2 SNEGSKA (reference sequence). CDR3 in DNA: TGCAGTGCTAGAGATCGGCCTAGCGGGGGTATAGAGACCCAGTACTTC. As protein: CSARDRPSGGIETQYF.

The V call is TRBV7-9, the J call TRBJ2-5; 7 bases line up with TRBD2. Germline V gene data show CDR1 as SEHNR and CDR2 as FQNEAQ (reference sequence). The CDR3 has 13 residues. J lost 5 bases, V lost 3 bases, and 3 bases had no gene match. Here the CDR3 DNA reads TGTGCCAGCAGCTTTGAACTAGCGGAGACCCAGTACTTC. Its translation is CASSFELAETQYF.

Only a few counts were recorded for this clonotype. The rearrangement links TRBV29-1 to TRBJ1-1; possible D gene TRBD1, 5 bases. Germline lookup yields CDR1 SQVTM and CDR2 ANQGSEA. V gave up 6 bases and J gave up 0 bases, with 14 bases separating them. The CDR3 runs to 14 residues. The CDR3 nucleotides are TGCAGCGTGACAGACCCCCTAATGAACACTGAAGCTTTCTTT. Translation gives CSVTDPLMNTEAFF.

This clonotype was counted many times. This chain uses TRBV7-2 with TRBJ2-3; the D is unclear. The CDR3 extends over 12 amino acids. CDR1 is SGHTA, CDR2 FQGNSA, per germline. Between the trimmed V and J ends, which lost 3 bases and 4 bases, there was a span of 5 bases. The CDR3 here is CASSLVADTQYF. CDR3 DNA: TGTGCCAGCAGCTTGGTCGCAGATACGCAGTATTTT.

The chain links TRBV3-1 to TRBJ1-4; TRBD1 might be the D (5 bases). This CDR3 region has 15 residues. CDR1 is LGHDT, CDR2 YNNKEL, per germline (reference sequence). V gave up 1 base and J gave up 5 bases, with 11 bases separating them. This CDR3 reads CASSQVGAANEKLFF. For the CDR3, the DNA is TGTGCCAGCAGCCAAGTCGGGGCCGCGAATGAAAAACTGTTTTTT.